What follows are 31 T cell receptor beta chains derived from one specimen sequenced in a study of CD8+ T cells in alopecia areata. Extraction and reverse transcription of RNA yielded cDNA as the sequencing template. Some clones are missing from TCRdb's copy, which holds only in-frame ones; the method was immunoSEQ multiplex PCR. The sample records more than 95,000 clones, around two fifths being singletons. The sample taken for sequencing was CD4+ T cells sorted from blood. The receptors here all came from a human donor with alopecia areata.

The rearrangement links TRBV18 to TRBJ2-7; the match to TRBD1 covers 10 bases. J was trimmed by 3 bases and V by 3 bases; bases with no gene match: 2. This CDR3 region has 14 residues. The germline CDR1 and CDR2 sequences are KGHSH and LQKENI. The CDR3 DNA follows: TGTGCCAGCTCACCGGGGACAGGGGACTACGAGCAGTACTTC. The encoded protein is CASSPGTGDYEQYF. Based on the CDR3 plus reference TRBV18 and TRBJ2-7, the full variable domain is NAGVMQNPRHLVRRRGQEARLRCSPMKGHSHVYWYRQLPEEGLKFMVYLQKENIIDESGMPKERFSAEFPKEGPSILRIQQVVRGDSAAYFCASSPGTGDYEQYFGPGTRLTVT.

The chain is built from TRBV29-1 and TRBJ1-2; 7 bases align to TRBD1. Germline loops: CDR1 SQVTM, CDR2 ANQGSEA. J gave up 3 bases and V 4 bases, and 11 bases lay outside the gene matches. The CDR3 has 15 residues. The CDR3 reads CSVAREGAQDYGYTF. Here the CDR3 DNA reads TGCAGCGTTGCCAGAGAGGGGGCCCAAGACTATGGCTACACCTTC.

CDR3 loop: CASSDGGTKTQYF. In nucleotides, the CDR3 is TGTGCCAGCAGCGATGGGGGAACCAAGACCCAGTACTTC. V gene TRBV9 combines with J gene TRBJ2-5; D is tentatively TRBD1 or TRBD2 (5 bases each). This CDR3 region has 13 residues. Germline V gives CDR1 SGDLS, CDR2 YYNGEE. Trimming shortened V by 3 bases and J by 6 bases, and 12 bases separated the two germline ends.

This clone was observed a handful of times. This chain uses TRBV7-2 with TRBJ2-1; D is ambiguous. Germline-derived CDR1 and CDR2 are SGHTA and FQGNSA. The length of the CDR3 is 14 residues. V gave up 5 bases and J gave up 12 bases, with 20 bases separating them. In DNA, the CDR3 is TGTGCCAGCAGCGGGTACACCTCCCCAGGATCGCAGTTCTTC. Translating it yields CASSGYTSPGSQFF.

This clone occurred a few times. V is TRBV29-1 and J is TRBJ2-5, with D possibly TRBD2 on 6 matching bases. The CDR3 totals 13 residues. Germline lookup yields CDR1 SQVTM and CDR2 ANQGSEA. The V gene lost 7 bases and the J gene lost 1 base, with 13 bases spanning the gap. The CDR3 region has the DNA TGCAGCGCGTGCCGGGGGTTCCAAGAGACCCAGTACTTC. Amino acids: CSACRGFQETQYF.

The table lists this clone with a few counts. The chain links TRBV29-1 to TRBJ2-2; D gene ambiguous. The CDR3 covers 13 residues. Trimming removed 8 bases at V and 1 base at J, with 11 bases between. From germline, CDR1 is SQVTM and CDR2 ANQGSEA. The CDR3: CSFRLGNTGELFF. Written as DNA, the CDR3 is TGCAGCTTCAGACTGGGGAACACCGGGGAGCTGTTTTTT.

The chain recombines TRBV29-1 with TRBJ2-2; D possibly corresponds to TRBD1 (5 bases). The germline V gene has CDR1 SQVTM and CDR2 ANQGSEA. CDR3 size: 12 residues. V lost 7 bases to trimming and J lost 6 bases, with 12 bases between them. The CDR3 loop reads CSASQGAGELFF. CDR3 DNA: TGCAGCGCCTCCCAGGGCGCCGGGGAGCTGTTTTTT.

This chain connects TRBV5-4 to TRBJ2-7; D may match TRBD1 or TRBD2 (6 bases each). Deletions cut 0 bases from V and 0 bases from J, with 13 bases between. The CDR3 sequence is 16 residues long. Germline-derived CDR1 and CDR2 are SGHNT and YYREEE (reference sequence). CDR3 loop: CASSLVRGLTSYEQYF. The CDR3 DNA follows: TGTGCCAGCAGCTTGGTACGGGGGCTAACCTCCTACGAGCAGTACTTC.

The genes are TRBV29-1 and TRBJ2-1, with TRBD1 matching 9 bases. CDR1 is SQVTM and CDR2 is ANQGSEA in the germline V gene. This CDR3 is 17 amino acids long. V lost 4 bases, J lost 3 bases, and 13 bases stayed unmatched. Written as DNA, the CDR3 is TGCAGCGTTGCGGGGGACAGGGTCCCCACATTCTACAATGAGCAGTTCTTC. Its translation is CSVAGDRVPTFYNEQFF.

This sequence joins TRBV6-6 and TRBJ1-1; D possibly corresponds to TRBD1 (6 bases). The germline V and J ends were trimmed by 2 bases and 4 bases, with 14 bases remaining between them. Per the germline V gene, CDR1 is MNHNY and CDR2 is SVGAGI (reference sequence). The CDR3 has 15 amino acids. CDR3: CASSYRRGEGTEAFF. The CDR3 nucleotides read TGTGCCAGCAGTTACAGAAGGGGGGAGGGCACTGAAGCTTTCTTT.

This clone was found a few times. This chain connects TRBV14 to TRBJ2-7, with D tentatively TRBD1 (6 bases). Germline V gene sequence: CDR1 SGHDN, CDR2 FVKESK. V lost 2 bases and J lost 9, with 23 bases in between. The CDR3 contains 16 residues. The CDR3 reads CASSQYPGTTPFGQYF. The CDR3 nucleotides are TGTGCCAGCAGCCAATACCCCGGGACAACTCCGTTCGGGCAGTACTTC.

V usage is TRBV18 and J usage is TRBJ2-1, with TRBD2 matching 13 bases. The germline V gene encodes CDR1 KGHSH and CDR2 LQKENI. Trimming cost V 3 bases and J 10 bases; bases outside gene matches: 6. The CDR3 spans 15 residues. DNA for the CDR3: TGTGCCAGCTCACCCGGACTAGCGGGGGCCTCGGAGCAGTTCTTC. Its translation: CASSPGLAGASEQFF. Filled out from reference TRBV18 and TRBJ2-1, the complete variable domain reads NAGVMQNPRHLVRRRGQEARLRCSPMKGHSHVYWYRQLPEEGLKFMVYLQKENIIDESGMPKERFSAEFPKEGPSILRIQQVVRGDSAAYFCASSPGLAGASEQFFGPGTRLTVL.

This clone was detected only a few times. The rearrangement uses TRBV5-1 and TRBJ2-2; D remains ambiguous. V lost 6 bases, J lost 3 bases, and 12 bases lay in between. Per germline, CDR1 SGHRS and CDR2 YFSETQ. This CDR3 spans 14 amino acids. CDR3 nucleotide sequence: TGCGCCAGCAACTCCCCTCGGGACACCGGGGAGCTGTTTTTT. Translated: CASNSPRDTGELFF.

This clone was recorded a few times. The chain employs TRBV4-2 and TRBJ2-7, with 7 bases matching TRBD2. V lost 0 bases, J lost 2 bases, and 4 bases stayed unmatched. CDR3 length: 15 residues. Germline CDR1 LGHNA, CDR2 YNFKEQ. The CDR3 DNA reads as TGTGCCAGCAGCCAAGAATGGGAGGGCCCCTACGAGCAGTACTTC. Protein product: CASSQEWEGPYEQYF.

This chain connects TRBV29-1 to TRBJ2-5; D is possibly TRBD1 (6 bases). V lost 8 bases and J lost 5, with 18 bases in between. CDR1 SQVTM and CDR2 ANQGSEA come from the germline V gene. This CDR3 is built from 13 residues. The CDR3 DNA follows: TGCAGCTACTTCGGACAGCCCGGGGAGACCCAGTACTTC. Protein: CSYFGQPGETQYF. The full variable domain, rest sourced from reference TRBV29-1 and TRBJ2-5, is SAVISQKPSRDICQRGTSLTIQCQVDSQVTMMFWYRQQPGQSLTLIATANQGSEATYESGFVIDKFPISRPNLTFSTLTVSNMSPEDSSIYLCSYFGQPGETQYFGPGTRLLVL.

This clone has just one count. For the CDR3, the DNA is TGTGCCAGCAGCTTAGCGATCGGGGTACGGTCCGAGCAGTACTTC. Protein: CASSLAIGVRSEQYF. The chain recombines TRBV7-2 with TRBJ2-7; a weak D match, TRBD2 (5 bases). The CDR3 runs to 15 residues. The V end was cut by 0 bases, the J end by 6 bases, with 15 bases between. Germline CDR1 SGHTA, CDR2 FQGNSA.

V usage is TRBV7-2 and J usage is TRBJ2-2; 7 bases are a match to TRBD1. The CDR3 contains 14 residues. CDR1 and CDR2 from the germline V gene are SGHTA and FQGNSA. V gave up 8 bases and J gave up 2 bases; unmatched junction bases: 5. In DNA, the CDR3 is TGTGCCAGCCGAGGGGGCAGAAACACCGGGGAGCTGTTTTTT. It translates to CASRGGRNTGELFF.

Details on this clone: The sample contains more than one DNA sequence encoding this CDR3. The chain combines TRBV18 with TRBJ2-7; 9 bases agree with TRBD1. Unmatched junction bases numbered 1, after V lost 2 bases and J lost 2 bases. Germline V gene lookup returns CDR1 KGHSH and CDR2 LQKENI. CDR3 length equals 14 residues. In DNA form, the CDR3 reads TGTGCCAGCTCACCAGGGACAGGGCCCTACGAGCAGTACTTC. It yields the protein CASSPGTGPYEQYF.

The chain has TRBV29-1 and TRBJ2-3, with 7 bases that match TRBD1. Germline CDR1 reads SQVTM; CDR2 reads ANQGSEA. The CDR3 runs to 13 residues. The V and J ends lost 4 bases and 5 bases, in that order; junction bases with no gene match: 6. The CDR3 sequence: CSVVGQTLDTQYF. The CDR3 nucleotides are TGCAGCGTTGTGGGACAGACTTTAGATACGCAGTATTTT.

The V gene is TRBV7-9, the J gene TRBJ1-6; 8 bases fit TRBD1. Germline V gives CDR1 SEHNR, CDR2 FQNEAQ (reference sequence). The ends lost 5 bases at V and 10 bases at J; junction bases unmatched: 7. This CDR3 is 14 amino acids long. The CDR3 DNA reads TGTGCCAGCAGCCTCGACAGGGGAGACTCACCCCTCCACTTT. Translated, it gives CASSLDRGDSPLHF.

A note on this clone: The same CDR3 arises from other DNA sequences in this sample as well. The rearrangement links TRBV29-1 to TRBJ2-7, with 15 bases aligning to TRBD2. Germline CDR1 and CDR2: SQVTM and ANQGSEA. This CDR3 is built from 12 residues. V was clipped by 7 bases and J by 6 bases; unmatched bases: 1. The CDR3 sequence: CSGGLAGGEQYF. CDR3 coding DNA: TGCAGCGGGGGACTAGCGGGAGGCGAGCAGTACTTC.

The chain uses TRBV14 and TRBJ2-7; a possible D gene is TRBD1 (6 bases). The CDR3 length is 14 residues. V was pared by 0 bases and J by 3 bases, with 9 bases between. Germline V gives CDR1 SGHDN, CDR2 FVKESK. CDR3 amino acids: CASSQDMDSYEQYF. The DNA of the CDR3 is TGTGCCAGCAGCCAAGATATGGACAGCTACGAGCAGTACTTC.

The chain joins TRBV5-6 to TRBJ1-5; no clear D. V was cut by 2 bases and J by 0 bases, with 3 bases left in between. Germline V lookup: CDR1 SGHDT, CDR2 YYEEEE. CDR3 length: 13 amino acids. The CDR3 coding sequence is TGTGCCAGCAGCTTAAGTAGCAATCAGCCCCAGCATTTT. This encodes CASSLSSNQPQHF.

This clone was observed a few times. V is TRBV29-1 and J is TRBJ2-7, with D possibly called TRBD1 or TRBD2 (6 bases each). The CDR3 extends over 17 amino acids. The V and J ends lost 4 bases and 0 bases respectively, with 22 bases between them. Germline V CDR1 and CDR2: SQVTM, ANQGSEA. The CDR3 protein is CSVASSPGGLISYEQYF. In DNA form, the CDR3 reads TGCAGCGTTGCCTCCTCCCCCGGGGGCCTTATCTCCTACGAGCAGTACTTC.

The rearrangement joins TRBV6-5 to TRBJ2-3; 7 nucleotides line up with TRBD2. CDR1 is MNHEY and CDR2 is SVGAGI in the germline V gene. V gave up 8 bases and J gave up 1 base; unmatched junction bases: 6. There are 14 residues in the CDR3. The CDR3 sequence is CASGRAGRTDTQYF. For the CDR3, the DNA is TGTGCCAGCGGGCGAGCGGGGCGCACAGATACGCAGTATTTT.

This clone was detected a few times. The rearrangement uses TRBV29-1 and TRBJ1-2, with D hard to call. CDR1 SQVTM and CDR2 ANQGSEA come from the germline V gene. CDR3 length equals 13 residues. V lost 5 bases and J 1 base, leaving 11 bases between the germline ends. The CDR3 DNA follows: TGCAGCGTTAACGTGCGGGGTAACTATGGCTACACCTTC. It encodes CSVNVRGNYGYTF. The complete variable domain, with remaining parts taken from reference TRBV29-1 and TRBJ1-2, reads SAVISQKPSRDICQRGTSLTIQCQVDSQVTMMFWYRQQPGQSLTLIATANQGSEATYESGFVIDKFPISRPNLTFSTLTVSNMSPEDSSIYLCSVNVRGNYGYTFGSGTRLTVV.

The chain links TRBV5-1 to TRBJ2-5; D is tentatively TRBD1 or TRBD2 (5 bases each). CDR1 and CDR2 from the germline V gene are SGHRS and YFSETQ. Trimming removed 4 bases at V and 2 bases at J, with 9 bases between. The CDR3 loop spans 13 amino acids. The CDR3 sequence is CASSRDQQETQYF. The CDR3 nucleotides read TGCGCCAGCAGCCGGGACCAGCAAGAGACCCAGTACTTC.

V usage is TRBV6-5 and J usage is TRBJ1-1, with a possible D match to TRBD1 (5 bases). Trimming removed 2 bases from V and 11 bases from J, with 18 bases in between. CDR3 length equals 14 residues. Germline-derived CDR1 and CDR2 are MNHEY and SVGAGI. The CDR3, as DNA: TGTGCCAGCAGTTACGGGACGCGGGGAGGGTCGGCTTTCTTT. As protein: CASSYGTRGGSAFF.

This clone has only a few counts. This chain uses TRBV7-3 with TRBJ2-2; the D call may be TRBD1 or TRBD2 (5 bases each). V lost 1 base, J lost 1 base, and 10 bases lay in between. Germline CDR1 is SGHTA and CDR2 is FQGTGA. The CDR3 is 16 amino acids. The CDR3 protein is CASSLRDGENTGELFF. The CDR3 DNA reads as TGTGCCAGCAGCTTAAGGGACGGAGAGAACACCGGGGAGCTGTTTTTT.

The table lists this clone with a count of one. The chain recombines TRBV4-1 with TRBJ2-3; TRBD1 or TRBD2 may be the D gene (5 bases each). Germline V gene sequence: CDR1 MGHRA, CDR2 YSYEKL. The V and J ends lost 6 bases and 9 bases respectively, with 19 bases between them. The CDR3 is 14 amino acids. The CDR3 sequence is CASSQNWDGRTQYF. CDR3 bases: TGCGCCAGCAGTCAGAATTGGGACGGCCGAACGCAGTATTTT.

The chain uses TRBV4-2 and TRBJ2-3; D unclear. Looked up from germline, CDR1 is LGHNA and CDR2 is YNFKEQ. The CDR3 is 13 amino acids. The V end was cut by 4 bases, the J end by 1 base, with 6 bases between. The CDR3, as DNA: TGTGCCAGCAGCCCCTTGGGCACAGATACGCAGTATTTT. Amino acids: CASSPLGTDTQYF.